This TCR beta chain was identified during a study of patients and donors after allogeneic stem cell transplantation. This clonotype showed up just a few times. Germline assignment: CDR1 MNHEY and CDR2 SVGAGI. V was clipped by 2 bases and J by 4 bases, with 11 bases between them. This CDR3 has 14 residues. In TCRdb, the RT-PCR reads were re-called with MiXCR into one record per CDR3 protein. The table includes over 350,000 distinct CDR3 sequences, roughly 17% detected once. The sequence was collected from a human donor who was either an allogeneic HSCT recipient or a stem cell or donor lymphocyte infusion donor (not recorded which). It is not recorded whose cells these are; they may come from a transplant donor. V and J are TRBV6-5 and TRBJ1-1; D perhaps matches TRBD1 (5 bases). Sequenced sample: blood, either unsorted or a sorted T cell fraction (not recorded which). This chain's CDR3 is CASSYRGEGTEAFF. The CDR3, as DNA: TGTGCCAGCAGTTACAGGGGCGAGGGCACTGAAGCTTTCTTT.